The entry that follows covers one T cell receptor beta chain sequence. As yet, its antigen is unknown. The PCR had 60 Vbeta and 13 Jbeta primers. Methods used by the authors: A later analysis counted some 87 million unique TCR beta chains, 9.5 million to 13 million shared. The protocol was immunoSEQ multiplex PCR, while the TCRdb copy is restricted to in-frame clones and leaves out a portion. The DNA was the basis for D and trimming; V, J and clone size are from that table. The sample has 150,000 to 180,000 clones, over 65% seen once; the top ten hold 2.1%. This sample stems from a study of cytomegalovirus exposure and HLA in healthy donors. The CDR3 covers 15 residues. Germline V lookup: CDR1 SGHAT, CDR2 FQNNGV. V shed 7 bases and J shed 4 bases, with 18 bases lying between them. Study observations and caveats: Roughly uniform depth of sequencing across donors was assumed in presence/absence analyses. The authors later found most CMV-associated TCR beta chains appeared HLA-restricted. Upon later analysis, TCR association rates were observed to vary by HLA locus, being highest for DRB1 and lowest for HLA-C.

This receptor was identified in a man aged 25 to 40 in good health and CMV-seronegative. Sequencing used PBMCs. The V and J genes are TRBV11-2 and TRBJ2-3; D possibly corresponds to TRBD1 (6 bases). CDR3 residues: CASTPGLAGADTQYF. In DNA, the CDR3 is TGTGCCAGCACCCCGGGCCTAGCAGGGGCAGATACGCAGTATTTT. The entire variable domain, with the rest obtained from reference TRBV11-2 and TRBJ2-3, is as follows: EAGVAQSPRYKIIEKRQSVAFWCNPISGHATLYWYQQILGQGPKLLIQFQNNGVVDDSQLPKDRFSAERLKGVDSTLKIQPAKLEDSAVYLCASTPGLAGADTQYFGPGTRLTVL.